This TCR beta chain stems from a study of shared clonotypes between healthy human individuals. Across the study: CD4 naive cells filled three plates per donor, CD4 memory three, CD8 naive two and CD8 memory one.

Losses at the gene ends were 5 bases for V and 6 bases for J; bases not matched to a gene: 12. The CDR3 consists of 15 residues. In germline, CDR1 is SGHRS, CDR2 YFSETQ. Only in-frame clones appear in the TCRdb table, and some are missing; sequencing was by immunoSEQ multiplex PCR. This table holds about 510,000 clones, about 96% found once. Regarding the study as a whole: Among non-shared clonotypes, generation probabilities were lower than among those shared by all four donors.

In the CD4+ fraction, cells were divided into CD45RA+ naive and CD45RA-negative memory subsets. A note on this clone: Its antigen is currently unknown.

The receptor comes from a woman in her twenties or thirties in good health. The sample was naive CD4+ T cells sorted from blood. As for subset: CD45RA+ positively selected. The chain uses TRBV5-1 and TRBJ2-3, with TRBD2 identical over 7 bases. The CDR3 region has the DNA TGCGCCAGCAGTCTGGCGCGCTCAGCGGGGGATACGCAGTATTTT. Translating it yields CASSLARSAGDTQYF.